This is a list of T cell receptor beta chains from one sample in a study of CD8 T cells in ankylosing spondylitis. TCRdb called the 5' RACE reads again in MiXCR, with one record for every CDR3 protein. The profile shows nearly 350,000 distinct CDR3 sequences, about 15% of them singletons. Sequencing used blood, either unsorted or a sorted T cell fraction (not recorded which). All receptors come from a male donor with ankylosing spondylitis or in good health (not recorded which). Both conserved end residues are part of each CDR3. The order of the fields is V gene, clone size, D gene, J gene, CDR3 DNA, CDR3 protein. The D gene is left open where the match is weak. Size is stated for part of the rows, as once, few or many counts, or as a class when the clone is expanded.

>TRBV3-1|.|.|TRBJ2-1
TGTGCCAGCAGCGCCCTGTTGGGCAGCAATGAGCAGTTCTTC
CASSALLGSNEQFF
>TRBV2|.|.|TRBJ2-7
TGTGCCAGCAGTAGGCCCCGGCGGGGCCCAAGCTCCTACGAGCAGTACTTC
CASSRPRRGPSSYEQYF
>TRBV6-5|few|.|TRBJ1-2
TGTGCCAGCAGGGGGACTAACTATGGCTACACCTTC
CASRGTNYGYTF
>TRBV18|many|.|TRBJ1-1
TGTGCCAGCTCACCAGAGGCAGGAGTGAACACTGAAGCTTTCTTT
CASSPEAGVNTEAFF
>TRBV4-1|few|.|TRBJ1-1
TGCGCCAGCAGCCTCCAGTCGAACACTGAAGCTTTCTTT
CASSLQSNTEAFF
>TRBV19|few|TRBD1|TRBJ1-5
TGTGCCAGTAGTATAGATGGGGACAGACGACAGCCCCAGCATTTT
CASSIDGDRRQPQHF
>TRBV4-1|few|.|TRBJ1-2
TGCGCCAGCAGCCAAGAGGTCGGACAAACCTATGGCTACACCTTC
CASSQEVGQTYGYTF
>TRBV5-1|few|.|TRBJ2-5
TGCGCCAGCAGCTTGACGGATAGGGGGGAGGAGACCCAGTACTTC
CASSLTDRGEETQYF
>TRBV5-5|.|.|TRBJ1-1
TGTGCCAGCAGCTTGGGGCAGGTGACTGAAGCTTTCTTT
CASSLGQVTEAFF
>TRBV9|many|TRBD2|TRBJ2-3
TGTGCCAGCAGTGTGGGGGGGACAGATACGCAGTATTTT
CASSVGGTDTQYF
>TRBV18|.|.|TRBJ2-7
TGTGCCAGCTCACCGGTTTCCGGGACACCAAACTCCTACGAGCAGTACTTC
CASSPVSGTPNSYEQYF
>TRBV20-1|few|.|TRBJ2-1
TGCAGCCCGGAGGTAGGAGGGGGCAATGAGCAGTTCTTC
CSPEVGGGNEQFF
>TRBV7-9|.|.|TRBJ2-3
TGTGCCAGCAGAGCAATTTCAGATACGCAGTATTTT
CASRAISDTQYF
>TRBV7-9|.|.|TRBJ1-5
TGTGCCAGCAGCCCAGCCGGATTCAATCAGCCCCAGCATTTT
CASSPAGFNQPQHF
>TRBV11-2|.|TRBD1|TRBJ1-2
TGTGCCAGCAGCTTAGTTGGGACAGGGAACTATGGCTACACCTTC
CASSLVGTGNYGYTF
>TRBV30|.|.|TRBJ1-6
TGTGCCTGGAGTGTAGGCAGGACAAATTCACCCCTCCACTTT
CAWSVGRTNSPLHF
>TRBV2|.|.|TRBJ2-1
TGTGCCAGCACGGGCAGCCTAAAGAATGAGCAGTTCTTC
CASTGSLKNEQFF
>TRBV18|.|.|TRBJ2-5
TGTGCCACGGGACTGGGCCAAGAGACCCAGTACTTC
CATGLGQETQYF
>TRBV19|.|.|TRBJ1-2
TGTGCCAGTCGGGAGCGGGGGAACTATGGCTACACCTTC
CASRERGNYGYTF